The 18 T cell receptor beta chains below come from one sample, sequenced in a study of vaccination effects on CD4 cells after COVID-19. These TCRs' antigens remain unknown. The assay was immunoSEQ multiplex PCR, and TCRdb's table has in-frame clones only and misses some. The sample consists of tens of thousands of clones, around 72% of them appearing once. Sequencing was preceded by expansion of antigen-specific CD4+ T cells with viral peptide pools in the ViraFEST assay. Culture proceeded for more than 8 days, and CD4+ T cells were then isolated. PCR-confirmed SARS-CoV-2 infection occurred in the person between March and December 2020. The input for sequencing was CD4+ T cells from PBMCs cultured with HIV peptides, taken before COVID-19 vaccination. The subset denotes: HIV-1 Nef peptide pool negative control/reference culture. Every receptor here comes from a human donor who had a prior SARS-CoV-2 infection.

The rearrangement joins TRBV24-1 to TRBJ2-5, with a possible D match to TRBD1 (6 bases). This CDR3 contains 16 residues. CDR1 and CDR2 from the germline V gene are KGHDR and SFDVKD. The ends were cut back, 3 bases at V and 5 bases at J, with 18 bases in the middle. Here the CDR3 DNA reads TGTGCCACCAGTGATAGGGCAGGGGCGAGGAGGGAGACCCAGTACTTC. Translation gives CATSDRAGARRETQYF.

V usage is TRBV7-9 and J usage is TRBJ1-2, with D unclear. This CDR3 is 12 amino acids long. Germline V gives CDR1 SEHNR, CDR2 FQNEAQ (reference sequence). Trimming left V 2 bases short and J 3 bases short, with 4 bases between. The DNA for the CDR3 is TGTGCCAGCAGCTTAAGCGACTATGGCTACACCTTC. Protein sequence: CASSLSDYGYTF.

V is TRBV19 and J is TRBJ2-1; possible D gene TRBD2, 5 bases. The CDR3 has 16 residues. V gave up 6 bases and J gave up 0 bases, with 15 bases separating them. In germline, CDR1 is LNHDA, CDR2 SQIVND (reference sequence). The DNA for the CDR3 is TGTGCCAGTAGCCCGGGAATCTGGAACTCCTACAATGAGCAGTTCTTC. Amino acids: CASSPGIWNSYNEQFF.

The rearrangement links TRBV3-1 (or the pseudogene TRBV3-2) to TRBJ2-7, with D possibly being TRBD1 (5 bases). The CDR3 runs 15 residues. Trimming took 1 base from V and 0 from J, leaving 10 bases between them. Germline values: CDR1 LGHDT, CDR2 YNNKEL (reference sequence). This CDR3 reads CASSQGQQSSYEQYF. The CDR3 DNA follows: TGTGCCAGCAGCCAAGGACAGCAGAGCTCCTACGAGCAGTACTTC.

As DNA, the CDR3 is TGTGCCACCCGGGACAGCTACAATGAAAAACTGTTTTTT. Amino acid sequence: CATRDSYNEKLFF. The rearrangement joins TRBV10-3 to TRBJ1-4; 7 positions agree with TRBD1. The length of the CDR3 is 13 residues. The V segment lost 10 bases and the J segment 5 bases; nucleotides outside the gene matches: 7. Germline V lookup: CDR1 ENHRY, CDR2 SYGVKD.

This sequence joins TRBV6-5 and TRBJ1-1; D not certain. Germline CDR1 is MNHEY and CDR2 is SVGAGI. The CDR3 spans 13 residues. The V end lost 0 bases, the J end lost 4 bases, and 6 bases lay between the germline ends. In nucleotides, the CDR3 is TGTGCCAGCAGTTACTCTCGGACCACTGAAGCTTTCTTT. It yields the protein CASSYSRTTEAFF.

The chain employs TRBV7-2 and TRBJ2-7; 8 positions agree with TRBD2. Germline V gene data show CDR1 as SGHTA and CDR2 as FQGNSA. This CDR3 region has 15 residues. Unmatched junction bases numbered 11, after V lost 5 bases and J lost 5 bases. The CDR3 DNA reads as TGTGCCAGCAGCAAACGACGGGAGGGCCTCGACGAGCAGTACTTC. Protein product: CASSKRREGLDEQYF.

The V gene is TRBV18, the J gene TRBJ2-1; the D is unclear. The CDR3 contains 13 residues. V was shortened by 3 bases and J by 4 bases, with 7 bases between the two germline ends. Germline V gives CDR1 KGHSH, CDR2 LQKENI. CDR3 in amino acids: CASSPDNYNEQFF. The CDR3 coding sequence is TGTGCCAGCTCACCGGATAATTACAATGAGCAGTTCTTC.

Here the CDR3 reads CSVSPGGQETQYF. In nucleotides, the CDR3 is TGCAGCGTCTCCCCGGGCGGTCAAGAGACCCAGTACTTC. This chain joins TRBV29-1 and TRBJ2-5; D unclear. V shed 6 bases and J shed 2 bases, with 13 bases lying between them. Germline loops: CDR1 SQVTM, CDR2 ANQGSEA. The CDR3 spans 13 residues.

This chain joins TRBV24-1 and TRBJ1-5; the D is unclear. The CDR3 length is 12 residues. In germline, CDR1 is KGHDR, CDR2 SFDVKD. V was trimmed by 4 bases and J by 5 bases, leaving 5 bases between them. The CDR3 DNA is TGTGCCACCAGTGACACTGATCAGCCCCAGCATTTT. Protein: CATSDTDQPQHF.

The genes are TRBV4-2 and TRBJ2-7; 9 bases fit TRBD1. The CDR3 has 14 residues. Trimming took 5 bases from V and 4 from J; bases not matched to a gene: 6. The germline V gene encodes CDR1 LGHNA and CDR2 YNFKEQ. The CDR3 DNA reads as TGTGCCAGCAGCGAGCCGGGACAGGGTTACGAGCAGTACTTC. Its translation is CASSEPGQGYEQYF.

The chain carries TRBV3-1 (or the pseudogene TRBV3-2) and TRBJ1-1; TRBD1 might be the D (5 bases). Trimming removed 5 bases from V and 5 bases from J, with 15 bases in between. The V gene's germline CDR1 is LGHDT and CDR2 YNNKEL (reference sequence). The length of the CDR3 is 14 residues. CDR3 coding DNA: TGTGCCAGCAGCTTCAGGGAAATGGGGACTGAAGCTTTCTTT. Its protein product is CASSFREMGTEAFF.

The chain recombines TRBV4-1 with TRBJ2-3, with 16 bases lining up with TRBD2. Trimming at V came to 3 bases and at J to 2 bases, leaving 17 bases not matched to a gene. CDR3 length: 22 amino acids. Looked up from germline, CDR1 is MGHRA and CDR2 is YSYEKL. In DNA form, the CDR3 reads TGCGCCAGCAGCCACACCAGAAACCCGGGACTAGCGGGGGGGCCCGACACAGATACGCAGTATTTT. This sequence encodes CASSHTRNPGLAGGPDTDTQYF.

In its sample, this clone was seen a few times. The rearrangement links TRBV24-1 to TRBJ1-4; D gene ambiguous. The CDR3 is 13 amino acids. Trimming took 6 bases from V and 8 from J, leaving 12 bases between them. Germline lookup yields CDR1 KGHDR and CDR2 SFDVKD. CDR3 in amino acids: CATSSGGGEKLFF. CDR3 in DNA: TGTGCCACCAGTTCGGGAGGCGGGGAAAAACTGTTTTTT.

The chain links TRBV6-5 to TRBJ2-7, with 8 bases matching TRBD1. CDR1 and CDR2 from the germline V gene are MNHEY and SVGAGI. V dropped 0 bases and J dropped 7; count of bases not matched to a gene: 8. This CDR3 has 15 residues. CDR3 residues: CASSYSWTGLREQYF. CDR3 coding DNA: TGTGCCAGCAGTTACTCGTGGACAGGGTTGAGAGAGCAGTACTTC.

This chain uses TRBV7-2 with TRBJ1-3, with D uncertain. The CDR3 is made up of 15 amino acids. Germline loops: CDR1 SGHTA, CDR2 FQGNSA. V lost 5 bases to trimming and J lost 0 bases, with 11 bases between them. CDR3 coding DNA: TGTGCCAGCAGCCGGAGGGAAACCTCTGGAAACACCATATATTTT. As protein: CASSRRETSGNTIYF. Complete variable domain (other parts from reference TRBV7-2 and TRBJ1-3): GAGVSQSPSNKVTEKGKDVELRCDPISGHTALYWYRQSLGQGLEFLIYFQGNSAPDKSGLPSDRFSAERTGGSVSTLTIQRTQQEDSAVYLCASSRRETSGNTIYFGEGSWLTVV.

CDR3 coding DNA: TGTGCCAGCAGCTTAGACCCGACAGGGGGGAGTTACGAGCAGTACTTC. This encodes CASSLDPTGGSYEQYF. The rearrangement joins TRBV11-3 to TRBJ2-7; 9 nucleotides line up with TRBD1. The germline V gene has CDR1 SGHNT and CDR2 YENEEA. V trimming: 0 bases; J trimming: 4 bases; junction bases outside the gene matches: 7. The CDR3 has 16 amino acids.

The chain carries TRBV5-1 and TRBJ1-4, with D hard to call. CDR1 is SGHRS and CDR2 is YFSETQ in the germline V gene. V was trimmed by 4 bases and J by 5 bases, leaving 9 bases between them. The CDR3 extends over 13 amino acids. The CDR3 is CASSTFGNEKLFF. DNA for the CDR3: TGCGCCAGCAGCACATTTGGGAATGAAAAACTGTTTTTT.